The rows below give T cell receptor beta chains drawn from one sample of a study of cytomegalovirus exposure and HLA in healthy donors. Produced via immunoSEQ multiplex PCR; TCRdb's table is partial and in-frame only. The sample lists roughly 100,000 clones; more than 80% were seen once. The sample was PBMCs. These receptors originate from a young man in good health and CMV-seronegative. CDR3s include the opening cysteine and the closing phenylalanine or tryptophan. The order of the fields is clone size, J gene, D gene, CDR3 length, V gene, CDR3 protein, CDR3 DNA. The D gene is left open where the match is weak. Size tells how often a clone was seen (once, few, many) or the class of an expanded clone, and some rows leave it out.

. | TRBJ1-5 | . | 15 | TRBV10-3 | CAISESRGSGQPQHF | TGTGCCATCAGTGAGTCGCGGGGTTCGGGTCAGCCCCAGCATTTT
. | TRBJ2-1 | . | 18 | TRBV19 | CASSTPGYPPFSYNEQFF | TGTGCCAGTAGTACCCCGGGGTACCCACCCTTCTCCTACAATGAGCAGTTCTTC
. | TRBJ2-5 | . | 12 | TRBV6-5 | CASSSGEGPRYF | TGTGCCAGCAGCTCGGGGGAAGGACCCAGGTACTTC
. | TRBJ2-2 | . | 14 | TRBV2 | CASSEVEGFGELFF | TGTGCCAGCAGTGAAGTCGAGGGATTTGGGGAGCTGTTTTTT
. | TRBJ1-1 | . | 14 | TRBV28 | CASSSRDKSTEAFF | TGTGCCAGCAGCTCCCGGGACAAATCGACTGAAGCTTTCTTT
. | TRBJ1-5 | TRBD1 | 13 | TRBV5-1 | CASSSDRNQPQHF | TGCGCCAGCAGCTCGGACAGGAATCAGCCCCAGCATTTT
. | TRBJ1-1 | TRBD1 | 15 | TRBV5-1 | CASSLDRGLNTEAFF | TGCGCCAGCAGCTTAGACAGGGGTTTGAACACTGAAGCTTTCTTT
. | TRBJ2-7 | . | 15 | TRBV7-8 | CASSLGRGNSYEQYF | TGTGCCAGCAGCTTAGGTAGGGGAAACTCCTACGAGCAGTACTTC
. | TRBJ1-1 | . | 14 | TRBV15 | CATSRVTGNTEAFF | TGTGCCACCAGCAGGGTCACAGGGAACACTGAAGCTTTCTTT
. | TRBJ2-7 | . | 13 | TRBV7-3 | CASSLRWGGEQYF | TGTGCCAGCAGCTTACGGTGGGGAGGAGAGCAGTACTTC
. | TRBJ1-1 | . | 18 | TRBV28 | CASSFTAAGRWANTEAFF | TGTGCCAGCAGTTTCACGGCGGCGGGGCGGTGGGCGAACACTGAAGCTTTCTTT
. | TRBJ2-7 | . | 13 | TRBV10-3 | CAISGGGGYEQYF | TGTGCCATCAGTGGCGGGGGCGGTTACGAGCAGTACTTC
. | TRBJ1-3 | . | 13 | TRBV4-3 | CANSQARENTIYF | TGCGCCAACAGCCAAGCGAGGGAGAACACCATATATTTT
. | TRBJ2-3 | . | 14 | TRBV27 | CASTAGRRTDTQYF | TGTGCCAGCACGGCGGGACGACGCACAGATACGCAGTATTTT
. | TRBJ1-3 | . | 15 | TRBV6-1 | CASTELEFSGNTIYF | TGTGCCAGCACCGAGCTCGAATTCTCTGGAAACACCATATATTTT
. | TRBJ2-5 | TRBD2 | 16 | TRBV6-6 | CASSFGLAARGETQYF | TGTGCCAGCAGTTTCGGACTAGCGGCGAGAGGTGAGACCCAGTACTTC
. | TRBJ2-7 | TRBD2 | 15 | TRBV5-4 | CASRPGLAGNYEQYF | TGTGCCAGCAGGCCAGGACTAGCGGGAAACTACGAGCAGTACTTC
. | TRBJ1-5 | . | 14 | TRBV2 | CASSARSSSQPQHF | TGTGCCAGCAGTGCCAGATCCTCCTCTCAGCCCCAGCATTTT
. | TRBJ2-1 | TRBD2 | 15 | TRBV28 | CASSLGLGRYNEQFF | TGTGCCAGCAGCTTAGGACTAGGCAGGTACAATGAGCAGTTCTTC
. | TRBJ2-3 | . | 14 | TRBV19 | CASSSQEGLDTQYF | TGTGCCAGTAGTTCGCAGGAGGGACTGGATACGCAGTATTTT
. | TRBJ1-2 | . | 18 | TRBV27 | CASALSEAGKKGYWGYTF | TGTGCCAGCGCCCTCTCTGAGGCAGGGAAGAAGGGATATTGGGGCTACACCTTC
. | TRBJ1-2 | . | 14 | TRBV2 | CASSDQQANYGYTF | TGTGCCAGCAGTGACCAACAAGCTAACTATGGCTACACCTTC
. | TRBJ2-7 | TRBD1 | 15 | TRBV5-1 | CASSSFPGQIYEQYF | TGCGCCAGCAGCTCGTTTCCGGGACAGATCTACGAGCAGTACTTC
. | TRBJ2-3 | TRBD2 | 16 | TRBV4-2 | CASSQDLGSGRPRQYF | TGTGCCAGCAGCCAAGATTTAGGTAGCGGGAGGCCCAGGCAGTATTTT
. | TRBJ2-7 | . | 14 | TRBV18 | CASSPPATTYEQYF | TGTGCCAGCTCACCACCGGCCACGACCTACGAGCAGTACTTC
. | TRBJ1-4 | . | 13 | TRBV29-1 | CSGSGPTNEKLFF | TGCAGCGGTTCAGGGCCGACTAATGAAAAACTGTTTTTT
. | TRBJ2-4 | . | 14 | TRBV7-8 | CASSFEGALSIQYF | TGTGCCAGCAGCTTTGAAGGGGCCCTTAGCATTCAGTACTTC
. | TRBJ2-1 | TRBD2 | 14 | TRBV27 | CASSKLAGYNEQFF | TGTGCCAGCAGTAAACTAGCGGGCTACAATGAGCAGTTCTTC
. | TRBJ2-1 | TRBD2 | 17 | TRBV5-4 | CASSLVGAGESNNEQFF | TGTGCCAGCAGCTTAGTTGGAGCGGGAGAAAGCAACAATGAGCAGTTCTTC
. | TRBJ1-6 | TRBD1 | 15 | TRBV4-1 | CASSQRGTGDSPLHF | TGCGCCAGCAGCCAACGGGGGACAGGGGACTCACCCCTCCACTTT
. | TRBJ2-7 | TRBD1 | 14 | TRBV30 | CARFQGDGYYEQYF | TGTGCCCGCTTCCAGGGGGACGGATACTACGAGCAGTACTTC
. | TRBJ1-5 | TRBD1 | 17 | TRBV7-9 | CASSLVGDRDSNQPQHF | TGTGCCAGCAGCTTAGTTGGGGACAGGGATAGCAATCAGCCCCAGCATTTT
. | TRBJ1-1 | . | 12 | TRBV2 | CASRRRDTEAFF | TGTGCCAGCAGGCGGAGGGACACTGAAGCTTTCTTT
. | TRBJ2-7 | TRBD1 | 13 | TRBV10-3 | CAISGRQGDEQYF | TGTGCCATCAGTGGGCGACAGGGTGACGAGCAGTACTTC
once | TRBJ1-1 | TRBD1 | 14 | TRBV7-9 | CASSDGQGFTEAFF | TGTGCCAGCAGCGATGGACAGGGTTTCACTGAAGCTTTCTTT